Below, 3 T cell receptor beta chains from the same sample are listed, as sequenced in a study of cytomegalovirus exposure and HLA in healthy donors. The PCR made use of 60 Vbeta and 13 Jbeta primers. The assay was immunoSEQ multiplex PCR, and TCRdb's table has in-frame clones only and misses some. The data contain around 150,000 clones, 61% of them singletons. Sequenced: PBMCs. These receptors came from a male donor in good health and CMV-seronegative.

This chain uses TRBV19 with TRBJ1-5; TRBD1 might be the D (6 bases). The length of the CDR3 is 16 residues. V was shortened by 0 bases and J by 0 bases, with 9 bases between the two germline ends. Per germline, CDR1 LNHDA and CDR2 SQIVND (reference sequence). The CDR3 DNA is TGTGCCAGTAGTATAGACGGACAGCATAGCAATCAGCCCCAGCATTTT. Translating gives CASSIDGQHSNQPQHF.

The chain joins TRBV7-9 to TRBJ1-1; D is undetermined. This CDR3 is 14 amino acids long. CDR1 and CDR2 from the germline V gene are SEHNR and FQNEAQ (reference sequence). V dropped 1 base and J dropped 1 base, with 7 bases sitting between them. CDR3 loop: CASSLGRENTEAFF. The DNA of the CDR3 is TGTGCCAGCAGCTTAGGGCGGGAGAACACTGAAGCTTTCTTT.

Here the CDR3 reads CASRWGRVGNTIYF. The CDR3 DNA sequence: TGTGCCAGCAGGTGGGGGAGGGTTGGAAACACCATATATTTT. J is TRBJ1-3 and V is TRBV28; D possibly corresponds to TRBD1 (5 bases). The CDR3 covers 14 residues. Per the germline V gene, CDR1 is MDHEN and CDR2 is SYDVKM. V dropped 6 bases and J dropped 3 bases, with 12 bases sitting between them.